The present T cell receptor (beta chain) was sequenced within a study of blood T cell repertoires in COVID-19. Original processing methods: Reference gene primers were amplified, and this amplification served to estimate nucleated cell counts. Only in-frame clones appear in the TCRdb table, and some are missing; sequencing was by immunoSEQ multiplex PCR. The V and J calls and clone size are taken from that table; D and trimming were inferred from the DNA. Among 100,000 to 150,000 clones, around 77% were seen once, and the ten largest hold 7.9%. CDR3 length: 15 residues. Germline CDR1 reads LNHDA; CDR2 reads SQIVND (reference sequence). Trimming at V came to 3 bases and at J to 2 bases, leaving 4 bases not matched to a gene.

The chain is built from TRBV19 and TRBJ2-3; 8 nucleotides agree with TRBD1. The clonotype comes from a human donor in a cohort sampled during active COVID-19. The material sequenced was peripheral blood. The CDR3: CASSMDRASTDTQYF. DNA for the CDR3: TGTGCCAGTAGTATGGACAGGGCCTCCACAGATACGCAGTATTTT. Using reference TRBV19 and TRBJ2-3 for the parts outside the CDR3, the full variable domain is DGGITQSPKYLFRKEGQNVTLSCEQNLNHDAMYWYRQDPGQGLRLIYYSQIVNDFQKGDIAEGYSVSREKKESFPLTVTSAQKNPTAFYLCASSMDRASTDTQYFGPGTRLTVL.